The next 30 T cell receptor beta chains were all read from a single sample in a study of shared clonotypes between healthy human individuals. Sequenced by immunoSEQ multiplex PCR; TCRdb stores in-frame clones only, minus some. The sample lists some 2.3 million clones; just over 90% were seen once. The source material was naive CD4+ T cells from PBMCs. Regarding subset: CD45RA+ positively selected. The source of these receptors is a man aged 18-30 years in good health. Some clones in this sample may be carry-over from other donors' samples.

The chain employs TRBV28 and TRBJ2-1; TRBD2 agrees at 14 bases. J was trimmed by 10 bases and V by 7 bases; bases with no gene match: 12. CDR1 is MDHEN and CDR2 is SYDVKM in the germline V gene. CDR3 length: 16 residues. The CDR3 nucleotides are TGTGCCAGCATAGACGGGACTAGCGGGAGAAGAGAGGAGCAGTTCTTC. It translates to CASIDGTSGRREEQFF.

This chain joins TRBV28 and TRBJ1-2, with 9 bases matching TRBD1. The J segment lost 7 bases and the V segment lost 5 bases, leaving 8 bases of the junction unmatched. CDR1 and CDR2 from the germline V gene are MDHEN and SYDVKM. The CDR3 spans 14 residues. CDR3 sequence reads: CASSIRDRVGGYTF. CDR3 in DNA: TGTGCCAGCAGTATACGGGACAGGGTCGGTGGCTACACCTTC.

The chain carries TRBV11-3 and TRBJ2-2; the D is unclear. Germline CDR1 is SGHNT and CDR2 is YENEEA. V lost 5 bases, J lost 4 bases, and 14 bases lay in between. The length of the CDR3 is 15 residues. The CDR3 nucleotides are TGTGCCAGCAGCCCCCGCGCGTCGGGCACCGGGGAGCTGTTTTTT. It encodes CASSPRASGTGELFF.

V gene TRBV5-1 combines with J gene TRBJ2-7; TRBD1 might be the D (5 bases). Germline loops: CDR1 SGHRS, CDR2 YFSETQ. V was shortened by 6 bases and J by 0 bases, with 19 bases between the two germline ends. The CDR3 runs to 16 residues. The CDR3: CASTKNMAGSSYEQYF. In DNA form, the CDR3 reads TGCGCCAGCACCAAAAATATGGCAGGGTCCTCCTACGAGCAGTACTTC.

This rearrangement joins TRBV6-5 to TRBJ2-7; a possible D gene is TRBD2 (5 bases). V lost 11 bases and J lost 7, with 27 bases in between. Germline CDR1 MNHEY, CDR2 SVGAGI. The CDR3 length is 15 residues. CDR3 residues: CAREPGAGFGKEQYF. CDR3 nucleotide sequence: TGTGCCCGCGAGCCCGGCGCGGGCTTTGGTAAAGAGCAGTACTTC.

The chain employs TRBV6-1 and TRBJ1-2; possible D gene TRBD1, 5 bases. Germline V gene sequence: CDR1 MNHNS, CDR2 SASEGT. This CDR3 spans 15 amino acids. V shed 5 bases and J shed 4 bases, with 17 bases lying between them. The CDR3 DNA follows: TGTGCCAGCAGTCTGCGTGACAGTCACTTCTATGGCTACACCTTC. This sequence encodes CASSLRDSHFYGYTF.

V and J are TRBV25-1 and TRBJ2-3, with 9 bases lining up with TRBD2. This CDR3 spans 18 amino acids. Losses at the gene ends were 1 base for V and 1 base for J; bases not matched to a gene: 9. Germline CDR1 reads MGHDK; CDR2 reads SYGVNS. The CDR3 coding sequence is TGTGCCAGCAGTGAATCGGCCTGGCGGGAGGGGGGCACAGATACGCAGTATTTT. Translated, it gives CASSESAWREGGTDTQYF.

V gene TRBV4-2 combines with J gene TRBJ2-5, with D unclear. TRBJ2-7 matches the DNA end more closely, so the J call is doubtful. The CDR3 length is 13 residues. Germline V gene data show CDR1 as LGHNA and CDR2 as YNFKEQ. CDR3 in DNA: TGTGCCAGCAGCCAAGAGCGGTCCTACGAGCAGTACTTC. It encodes CASSQERSYEQYF.

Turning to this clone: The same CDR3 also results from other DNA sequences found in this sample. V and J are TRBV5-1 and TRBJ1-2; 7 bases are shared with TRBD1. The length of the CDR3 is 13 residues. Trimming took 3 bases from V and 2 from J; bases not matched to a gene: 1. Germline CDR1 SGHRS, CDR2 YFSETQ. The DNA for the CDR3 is TGCGCCAGCAGCTCGGGACAGAACTATGGCTACACCTTC. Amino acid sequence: CASSSGQNYGYTF.

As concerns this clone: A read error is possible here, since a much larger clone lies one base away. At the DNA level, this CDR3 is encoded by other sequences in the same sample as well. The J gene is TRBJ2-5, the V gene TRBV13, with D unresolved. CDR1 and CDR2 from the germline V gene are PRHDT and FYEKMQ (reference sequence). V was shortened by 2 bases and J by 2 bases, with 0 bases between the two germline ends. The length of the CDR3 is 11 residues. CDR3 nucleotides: TGTGCCAGCAGCTTACAAGAGACCCAGTACTTC. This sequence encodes CASSLQETQYF.

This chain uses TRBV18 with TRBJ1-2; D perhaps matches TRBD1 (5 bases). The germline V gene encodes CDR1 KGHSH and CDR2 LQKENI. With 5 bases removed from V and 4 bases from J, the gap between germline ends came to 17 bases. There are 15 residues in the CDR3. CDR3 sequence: CASSSSLGEGYGYTF. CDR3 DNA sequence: TGTGCCAGCTCATCTTCGCTGGGGGAGGGCTATGGCTACACCTTC.

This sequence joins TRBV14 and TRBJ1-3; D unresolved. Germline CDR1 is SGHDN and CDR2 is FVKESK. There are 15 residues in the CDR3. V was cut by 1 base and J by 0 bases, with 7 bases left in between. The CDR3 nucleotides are TGTGCCAGCAGCCAAGTCAGACCCTCTGGAAACACCATATATTTT. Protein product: CASSQVRPSGNTIYF. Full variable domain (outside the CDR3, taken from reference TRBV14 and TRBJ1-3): EAGVTQFPSHSVIEKGQTVTLRCDPISGHDNLYWYRRVMGKEIKFLLHFVKESKQDESGMPNNRFLAERTGGTYSTLKVQPAELEDSGVYFCASSQVRPSGNTIYFGEGSWLTVV.

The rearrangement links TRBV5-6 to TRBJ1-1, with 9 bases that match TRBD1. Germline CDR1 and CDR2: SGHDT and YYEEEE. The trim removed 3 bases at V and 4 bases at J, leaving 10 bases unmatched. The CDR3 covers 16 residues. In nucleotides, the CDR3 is TGTGCCAGCAGCTCCCCGTGGGACAGGGAGGGCACTGAAGCTTTCTTT. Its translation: CASSSPWDREGTEAFF.

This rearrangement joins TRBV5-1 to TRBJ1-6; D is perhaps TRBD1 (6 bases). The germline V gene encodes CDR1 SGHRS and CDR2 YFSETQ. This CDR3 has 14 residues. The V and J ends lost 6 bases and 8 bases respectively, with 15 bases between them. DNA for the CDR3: TGCGCCAGCACCCTGGTGGCAGGGGATTCACCCCTCCACTTT. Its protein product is CASTLVAGDSPLHF.

The CDR3 region has the DNA TGTGCCAGCATCCCGACACCGTACCAAGAGACCCAGTACTTC. It codes for CASIPTPYQETQYF. This chain uses TRBV5-6 with TRBJ2-5, with D unresolved. The CDR3 loop spans 14 amino acids. Trimming shortened V by 6 bases and J by 0 bases, and 12 bases separated the two germline ends. CDR1 and CDR2 (germline): SGHDT, YYEEEE.

The CDR3 protein is CASRALGGCPEGGKLFF. CDR3 DNA sequence: TGTGCCAGCAGGGCTTTGGGGGGGTGCCCAGAAGGCGGAAAACTGTTTTTT. The V call is TRBV14, the J call TRBJ1-4, with a tentative D call TRBD1 (5 bases). CDR3 size: 17 residues. Deletions cut 6 bases from V and 10 bases from J, with 27 bases between. Germline lookup yields CDR1 SGHDN and CDR2 FVKESK.

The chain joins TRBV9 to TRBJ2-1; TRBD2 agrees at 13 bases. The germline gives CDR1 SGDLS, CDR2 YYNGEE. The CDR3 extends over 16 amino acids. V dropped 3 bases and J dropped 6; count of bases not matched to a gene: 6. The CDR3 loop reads CASSARTSGRLNEQFF. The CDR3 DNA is TGTGCCAGCAGCGCACGGACTAGCGGGAGACTCAATGAGCAGTTCTTC. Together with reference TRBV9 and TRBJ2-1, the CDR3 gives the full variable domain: DSGVTQTPKHLITATGQRVTLRCSPRSGDLSVYWYQQSLDQGLQFLIQYYNGEERAKGNILERFSAQQFPDLHSELNLSSLELGDSALYFCASSARTSGRLNEQFFGPGTRLTVL.

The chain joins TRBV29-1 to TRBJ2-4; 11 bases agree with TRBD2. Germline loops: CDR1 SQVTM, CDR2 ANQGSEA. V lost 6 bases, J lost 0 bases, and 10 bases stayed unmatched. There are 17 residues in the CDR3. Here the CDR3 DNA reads TGCAGCGTGTCAACCGGGACTAGCGGCCTAGCCAAAAACATTCAGTACTTC. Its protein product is CSVSTGTSGLAKNIQYF.

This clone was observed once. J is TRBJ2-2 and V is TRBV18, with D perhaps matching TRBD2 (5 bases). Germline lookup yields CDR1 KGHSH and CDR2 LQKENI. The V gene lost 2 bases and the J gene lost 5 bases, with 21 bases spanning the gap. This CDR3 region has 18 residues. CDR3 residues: CASSPGPGGWPGTGELFF. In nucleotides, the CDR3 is TGTGCCAGCTCACCAGGTCCCGGCGGGTGGCCTGGGACCGGGGAGCTGTTTTTT.

CDR3 in DNA: TGTGCCAGCAAGACTAGCGGGAGGGCCTTAACAGATACGCAGTATTTT. This encodes CASKTSGRALTDTQYF. The chain couples TRBV2 to TRBJ2-3; 14 nucleotides match TRBD2. V trimming: 7 bases; J trimming: 3 bases; junction bases outside the gene matches: 6. The CDR3 sequence is 16 residues long. Germline CDR1 and CDR2: SNHLY and FYNNEI.

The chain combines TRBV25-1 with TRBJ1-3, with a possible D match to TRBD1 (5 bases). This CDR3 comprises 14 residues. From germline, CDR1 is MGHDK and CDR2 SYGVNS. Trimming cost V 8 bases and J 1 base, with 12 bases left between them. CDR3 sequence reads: CASQDSSSGNTIYF. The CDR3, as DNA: TGTGCCAGCCAAGACAGTTCGTCTGGAAACACCATATATTTT.

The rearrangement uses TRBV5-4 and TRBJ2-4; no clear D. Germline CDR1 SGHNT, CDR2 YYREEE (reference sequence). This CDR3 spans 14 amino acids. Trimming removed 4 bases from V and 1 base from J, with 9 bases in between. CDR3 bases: TGTGCCAGCAGCCCGGCGACGGCCAAAAACATTCAGTACTTC. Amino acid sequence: CASSPATAKNIQYF.

The CDR3 loop reads CASRLSGGAGSEQFF. CDR3 DNA: TGTGCCAGCAGACTCTCTGGGGGCGCGGGAAGTGAGCAGTTCTTC. The genes are TRBV5-4 and TRBJ2-1; either TRBD1 or TRBD2 may supply D (6 bases each). This CDR3 contains 15 residues. The germline gives CDR1 SGHNT, CDR2 YYREEE (reference sequence). V was shortened by 5 bases and J by 9 bases, with 21 bases between the two germline ends.

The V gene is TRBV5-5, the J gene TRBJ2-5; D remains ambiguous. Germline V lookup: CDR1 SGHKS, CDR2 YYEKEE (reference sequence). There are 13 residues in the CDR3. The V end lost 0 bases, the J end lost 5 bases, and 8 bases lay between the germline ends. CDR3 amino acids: CASSLVGSETQYF. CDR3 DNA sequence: TGTGCCAGCAGCTTGGTTGGGTCGGAGACCCAGTACTTC.

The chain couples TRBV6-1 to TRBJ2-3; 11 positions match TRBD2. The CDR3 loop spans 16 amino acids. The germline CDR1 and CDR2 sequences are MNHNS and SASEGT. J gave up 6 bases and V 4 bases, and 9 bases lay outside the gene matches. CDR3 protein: CASSGTLAGGMDTQYF. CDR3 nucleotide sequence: TGTGCCAGCAGTGGAACGCTAGCGGGAGGTATGGATACGCAGTATTTT.

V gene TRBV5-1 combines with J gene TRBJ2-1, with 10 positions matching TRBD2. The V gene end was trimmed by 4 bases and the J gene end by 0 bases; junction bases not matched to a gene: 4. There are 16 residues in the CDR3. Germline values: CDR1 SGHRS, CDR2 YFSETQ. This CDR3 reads CASSGLAASSYNEQFF. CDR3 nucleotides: TGCGCCAGCAGCGGACTAGCGGCGAGCTCCTACAATGAGCAGTTCTTC.

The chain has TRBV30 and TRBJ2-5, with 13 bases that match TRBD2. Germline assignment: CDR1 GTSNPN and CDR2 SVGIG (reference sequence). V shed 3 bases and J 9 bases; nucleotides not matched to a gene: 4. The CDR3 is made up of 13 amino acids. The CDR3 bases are TGTGCCTGGAGACTAGCGGGAGGGCAGGCCCAGTACTTC. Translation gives CAWRLAGGQAQYF.

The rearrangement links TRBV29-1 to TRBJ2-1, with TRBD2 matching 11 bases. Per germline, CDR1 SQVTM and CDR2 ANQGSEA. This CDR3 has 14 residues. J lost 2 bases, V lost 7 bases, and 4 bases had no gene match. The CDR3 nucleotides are TGCAGCGGTTTACTAGCGGGGGCCTACAATGAGCAGTTCTTC. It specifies CSGLLAGAYNEQFF.

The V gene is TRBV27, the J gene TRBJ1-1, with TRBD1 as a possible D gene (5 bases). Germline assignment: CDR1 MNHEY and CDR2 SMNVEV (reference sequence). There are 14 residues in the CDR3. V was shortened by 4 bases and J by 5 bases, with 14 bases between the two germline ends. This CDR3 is CASSSPPGRTEAFF. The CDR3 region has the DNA TGTGCCAGCAGTTCCCCACCAGGGAGGACTGAAGCTTTCTTT.

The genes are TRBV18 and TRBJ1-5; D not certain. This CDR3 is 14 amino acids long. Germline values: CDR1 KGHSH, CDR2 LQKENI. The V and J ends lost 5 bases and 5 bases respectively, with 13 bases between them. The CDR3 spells CASSAQRGHQPQHF. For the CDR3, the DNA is TGTGCCAGCTCAGCACAGAGAGGGCATCAGCCCCAGCATTTT.